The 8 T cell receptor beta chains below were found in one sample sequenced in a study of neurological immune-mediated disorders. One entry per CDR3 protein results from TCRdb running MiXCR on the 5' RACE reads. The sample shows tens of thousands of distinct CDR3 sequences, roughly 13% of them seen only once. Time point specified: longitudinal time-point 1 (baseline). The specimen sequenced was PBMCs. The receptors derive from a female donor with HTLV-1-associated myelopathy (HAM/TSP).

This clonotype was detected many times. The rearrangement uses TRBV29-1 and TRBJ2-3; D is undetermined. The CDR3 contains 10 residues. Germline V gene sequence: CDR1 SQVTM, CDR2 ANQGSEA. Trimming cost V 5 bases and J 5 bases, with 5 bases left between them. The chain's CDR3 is CSVYGDTQYF. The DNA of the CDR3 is TGCAGCGTTTATGGAGATACGCAGTATTTT.

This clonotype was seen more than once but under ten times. The CDR3 sequence: CASSSDKRSFTGSNTEAFF. The CDR3 nucleotides are TGTGCCAGCAGCAGTGATAAGCGAAGTTTTACAGGCTCGAACACTGAAGCTTTCTTT. The rearrangement links TRBV7-2 to TRBJ1-1, with a tentative D call TRBD1 (5 bases). This CDR3 region has 19 residues. Germline values: CDR1 SGHTA, CDR2 FQGNSA. The V and J ends lost 5 bases and 1 base respectively, with 26 bases between them.

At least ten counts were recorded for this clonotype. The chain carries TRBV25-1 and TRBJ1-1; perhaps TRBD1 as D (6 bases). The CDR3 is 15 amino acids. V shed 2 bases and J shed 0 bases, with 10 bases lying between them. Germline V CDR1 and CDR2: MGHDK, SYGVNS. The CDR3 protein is CASSEKGGMNTEAFF. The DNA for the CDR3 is TGTGCCAGCAGTGAAAAGGGGGGAATGAACACTGAAGCTTTCTTT.

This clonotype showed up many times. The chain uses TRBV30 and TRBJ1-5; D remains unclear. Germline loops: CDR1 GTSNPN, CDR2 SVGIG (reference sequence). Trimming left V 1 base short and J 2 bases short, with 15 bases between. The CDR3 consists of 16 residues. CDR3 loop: CAWSARGGSGNQPQHF. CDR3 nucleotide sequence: TGTGCCTGGAGTGCCCGGGGAGGGTCGGGCAATCAGCCCCAGCATTTT.

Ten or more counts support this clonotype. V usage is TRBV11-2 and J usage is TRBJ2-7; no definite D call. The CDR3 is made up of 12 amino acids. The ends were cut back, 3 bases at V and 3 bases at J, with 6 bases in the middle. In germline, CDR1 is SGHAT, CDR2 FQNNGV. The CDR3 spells CASSFNSYEQYF. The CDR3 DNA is TGTGCCAGCAGCTTTAACAGCTACGAGCAGTACTTC.

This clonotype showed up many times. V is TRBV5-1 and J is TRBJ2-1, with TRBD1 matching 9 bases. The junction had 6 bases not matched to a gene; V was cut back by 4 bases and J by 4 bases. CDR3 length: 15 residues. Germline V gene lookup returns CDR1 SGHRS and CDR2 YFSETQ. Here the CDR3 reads CASSPGQGLYNEQFF. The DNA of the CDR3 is TGCGCCAGCAGCCCGGGACAGGGCCTTTACAATGAGCAGTTCTTC.

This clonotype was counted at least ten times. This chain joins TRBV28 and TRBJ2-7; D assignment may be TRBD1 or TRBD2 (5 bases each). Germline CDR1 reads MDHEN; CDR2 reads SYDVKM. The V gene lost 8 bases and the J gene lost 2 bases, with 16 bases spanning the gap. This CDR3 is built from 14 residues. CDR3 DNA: TGTGCCAGCGTCAGGGACGGATTAACCTACGAGCAGTACTTC. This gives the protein CASVRDGLTYEQYF.

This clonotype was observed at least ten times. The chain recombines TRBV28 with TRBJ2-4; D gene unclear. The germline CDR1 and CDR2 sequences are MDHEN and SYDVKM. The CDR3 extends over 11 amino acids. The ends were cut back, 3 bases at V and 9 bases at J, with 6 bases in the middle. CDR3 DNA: TGTGCCAGCAGTTTCTTCGGCATTCAGTACTTC. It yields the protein CASSFFGIQYF.